Following are 4 T cell receptor beta chains from one sample sequenced in a study of CD8 T cells in ankylosing spondylitis. The study, taken as a whole, reports: A motif in TCR beta, a set of eight or nine highly homologous variants, appeared characteristic of ankylosing spondylitis blood.

TCRdb recomputed calls from the 5' RACE reads with MiXCR, one row per CDR3 protein. The data contain under 850,000 distinct CDR3 sequences, 19% of them singletons. These receptors have no identified antigens. The sample comprised blood, either unsorted or a sorted T cell fraction (not recorded which). The receptors stem from a male donor with ankylosing spondylitis.

This clonotype was observed a few times. The V and J genes are TRBV7-9 and TRBJ1-2; unclear D gene. This CDR3 is built from 13 residues. Germline-derived CDR1 and CDR2 are SEHNR and FQNEAQ (reference sequence). Trimming shortened V by 5 bases and J by 4 bases, and 11 bases separated the two germline ends. Written as DNA, the CDR3 is TGTGCCAGCAGCATGGAGGTCACCTATGGCTACACCTTC. Its protein is CASSMEVTYGYTF.

The gene calls are TRBV6-1 and TRBJ2-7; TRBD2 is a possible D gene (6 bases). Trimming took 6 bases from V and 2 from J, leaving 17 bases between them. CDR1 is MNHNS and CDR2 is SASEGT in the germline V gene. The CDR3 is 15 residues long. CDR3 sequence (DNA): TGTGCCAGCAGCCCCGCGGGATTCTCCACCTACGAGCAGTACTTC. Translating it yields CASSPAGFSTYEQYF.

This chain uses TRBV7-3 with TRBJ2-2; no clear D. The CDR3 runs to 13 residues. Between the trimmed V and J ends, which lost 2 bases and 7 bases, there was a span of 8 bases. Germline CDR1 and CDR2: SGHTA and FQGTGA. CDR3 in amino acids: CASSLADGGELFF. The CDR3 DNA is TGTGCCAGCAGCTTAGCGGACGGCGGGGAGCTGTTTTTT. Combining the CDR3 with reference TRBV7-3 and TRBJ2-2 gives the whole variable domain GAGVSQTPSNKVTEKGKYVELRCDPISGHTALYWYRQSLGQGPEFLIYFQGTGAADDSGLPNDRFFAVRPEGSVSTLKIQRTERGDSAVYLCASSLADGGELFFGEGSRLTVL.

The rearrangement links TRBV30 to TRBJ2-7, with 7 bases identical to TRBD2. The V gene's germline CDR1 is GTSNPN and CDR2 SVGIG (reference sequence). V gave up 4 bases and J gave up 2 bases; unmatched junction bases: 8. This CDR3 region has 14 residues. The CDR3 region is CAWNPSGEAYEQYF. The CDR3, as DNA: TGTGCCTGGAACCCTAGCGGTGAGGCCTACGAGCAGTACTTC.